Sequencing of this TCR beta chain was carried out in a study of T cells in Graves' hyperthyroidism and ophthalmopathy. Notes on the study in general: Blood shared most expanded thyroid clonotypes above 0.001.

V lost 3 bases, J lost 9 bases, and 9 bases lay in between. Germline CDR1 reads MNHEY; CDR2 reads SMNVEV (reference sequence). This CDR3 contains 12 residues. There are many counts of this clonotype. Its antigen is still unknown. Template material for amplifying TCR beta CDR3 regions consisted of RNA transcripts. The HTBI set primed first-round TCR CDR3 RT-PCR. MiXCR, run by TCRdb on the multiplex PCR reads, gives a single entry per CDR3 protein. The top ten hold approximately 30% of the sample, which has fewer than 450,000 distinct CDR3 sequences, roughly 15% seen once. This clonotype was obtained from a woman aged 25 to 45 with Graves' hyperthyroidism that later progressed to Graves' ophthalmopathy. Material: blood. The chain is built from TRBV27 and TRBJ2-1; tentative D call: TRBD2 (6 bases). CDR3 in DNA: TGTGCCAGCAGTTTGGAGGGGACTGAGCAGTTCTTC. Its translation: CASSLEGTEQFF.